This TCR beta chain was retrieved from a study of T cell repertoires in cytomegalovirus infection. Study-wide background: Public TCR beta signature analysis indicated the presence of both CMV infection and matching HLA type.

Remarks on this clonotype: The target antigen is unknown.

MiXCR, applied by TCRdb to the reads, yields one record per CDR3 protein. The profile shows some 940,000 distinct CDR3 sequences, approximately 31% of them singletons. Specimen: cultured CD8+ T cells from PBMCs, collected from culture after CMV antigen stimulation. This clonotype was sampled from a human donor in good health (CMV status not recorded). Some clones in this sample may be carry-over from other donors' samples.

The CDR3 spells CASSKGGIGTEAFF. The DNA of the CDR3 is TGTGCCAGCAGCAAGGGAGGGATCGGAACTGAAGCTTTCTTT. The V call is TRBV27, the J call TRBJ1-1; D is undetermined. The CDR3 is 14 residues long. CDR1 is MNHEY, CDR2 SMNVEV, per germline (reference sequence). Trimming shortened V by 6 bases and J by 5 bases, and 16 bases separated the two germline ends.